This T cell receptor beta chain was recorded in a study of blood T cell repertoires in COVID-19. The CDR3 has 14 amino acids. Trimming took 6 bases from V and 0 from J, leaving 11 bases between them. Germline V gene sequence: CDR1 MDHEN, CDR2 SYDVKM. This table comes from immunoSEQ multiplex PCR, and its TCRdb copy is limited to in-frame clones, with some not included. Counted here are more than 150,000 clones, about 86% occurring once; the ten biggest clones make up about an eighth. V and J are TRBV28 and TRBJ1-1, with D maybe TRBD1 (6 bases). The sequenced sample consisted of peripheral blood. This sequence was found in a man aged 30 to 45 with active or convalescent COVID-19. The CDR3 DNA is TGTGCCAGCAGCACGGGACAATTGAACACTGAAGCTTTCTTT. It translates to CASSTGQLNTEAFF.